A single TCR beta chain is shown here with its context. Its specificity is not known. Trimming took off 11 bases at V and 5 bases at J, with 15 bases between the two ends. There are 12 residues in the CDR3. The sample is drawn from a study of blood T cells in healthy people across ages. Points from the study as a whole: A roughly linear fall in TCR beta diversity per million T cells was seen with increasing age.

Staff drew 9 to 10 milliliters of peripheral blood from each donor. The use of a sample-barcoded 5' primer and a J-beta primer mix characterized a second PCR of about 7 to 12 cycles. One entry per CDR3 protein results from TCRdb running MiXCR on the 5' RACE reads. Counted here are about 1,500,000 distinct CDR3 sequences, around 39% occurring once; the ten biggest clones make up approximately 7.9%. This sequence joins TRBV12-3 or TRBV12-4 and TRBJ1-2; D is uncertain. Material for sequencing was blood. This receptor was identified in a woman under 30 in good health. CDR3 bases: TGTGCCTCCTCTCGGGAGATATATGGCTACACCTTC. It specifies CASSREIYGYTF.